These 16 T cell receptor beta chains originate from one sample sequenced in a study of vaccination and CD4 T cells after COVID-19. Which antigens these TCRs recognize remains unknown. Sequence data for DNA of cultured CD4+ T cells were generated by the Oncomine TCR Beta short-read assay. MiXCR, applied by TCRdb to the PCR reads, yields one record per CDR3 protein. The sample lists approximately 12,000 distinct CDR3 sequences, 55% to 65% occurring once. Described treatment: approximately 11-day PBMC culture with coronavirus spike peptide pools or control peptides (ViraFEST assay). The sequencing sample was made of CD4+ T cells from blood, cultured in vitro. All receptors derive from a human donor who had recovered from COVID-19.

This clonotype was observed once. The chain combines TRBV20-1 with TRBJ2-3, with D possibly being TRBD2 (6 bases). This CDR3 contains 16 residues. The germline gives CDR1 DFQATT, CDR2 SNEGSKA (reference sequence). V dropped 0 bases and J dropped 0 bases, with 13 bases sitting between them. Here the CDR3 reads CSARDLERASTDTQYF. Written as DNA, the CDR3 is TGCAGTGCTAGAGATCTCGAGCGGGCTAGCACAGATACGCAGTATTTT.

The chain carries TRBV7-3 and TRBJ1-1, with D unresolved. This CDR3 contains 14 residues. Germline V CDR1 and CDR2: SGHTA, FQGTGA. Trimming left V 5 bases short and J 7 bases short, with 17 bases between. CDR3 amino acids: CASSQGGSGVEAFF. The CDR3, as DNA: TGTGCCAGCAGCCAAGGAGGCAGCGGAGTTGAAGCTTTCTTT.

The chain recombines TRBV4-2 with TRBJ2-7, with unresolved D. The CDR3 totals 12 residues. With 0 bases removed from V and 6 bases from J, the gap between germline ends came to 6 bases. Germline CDR1 is LGHNA and CDR2 is YNFKEQ. CDR3 nucleotide sequence: TGTGCCAGCAGCCAAGAATATGGCGAGCAGTACTTC. Encoded protein: CASSQEYGEQYF.

This clonotype was seen a handful of times. This chain connects TRBV20-1 to TRBJ1-5; perhaps TRBD1 as D (6 bases). From germline, CDR1 is DFQATT and CDR2 SNEGSKA (reference sequence). The CDR3 consists of 16 residues. Trimming shortened V by 0 bases and J by 4 bases, and 16 bases separated the two germline ends. In DNA, the CDR3 is TGCAGTGCTAGAGATCATGACAGGCTAATAAATCAGCCCCAGCATTTT. It is translated as CSARDHDRLINQPQHF.

The chain employs TRBV5-1 and TRBJ1-6; 7 positions agree with TRBD1. The CDR3 has 15 amino acids. The ends lost 0 bases at V and 7 bases at J; junction bases unmatched: 4. The germline CDR1 and CDR2 sequences are SGHRS and YFSETQ. The CDR3 DNA reads TGCGCCAGCAGCTTGGCAGGGGGAGGGAATTCACCCCTCCACTTT. Its translation: CASSLAGGGNSPLHF.

This chain links TRBV6-1 with TRBJ1-5; 8 bases match TRBD1. V trimming: 3 bases; J trimming: 1 base; junction bases outside the gene matches: 2. CDR1 and CDR2 from the germline V gene are MNHNS and SASEGT. The CDR3 is made up of 15 amino acids. CDR3 bases: TGTGCCAGCAGTGACAGGGGGCTCAGCAATCAGCCCCAGCATTTT. Translated, it gives CASSDRGLSNQPQHF.

This clonotype has only a few counts. The chain links TRBV27 to TRBJ2-1, with D perhaps given as TRBD1 or TRBD2 (5 bases each). The CDR3 length is 13 residues. From germline, CDR1 is MNHEY and CDR2 SMNVEV (reference sequence). The germline V and J ends were trimmed by 4 bases and 8 bases, with 12 bases remaining between them. CDR3 coding DNA: TGTGCCAGCAGTTGGTCCAGAGGGGATGAGCAGTTCTTC. Its translation: CASSWSRGDEQFF.

The chain combines TRBV25-1 with TRBJ1-6; no firm D call. CDR3 length: 14 amino acids. The germline V and J ends were trimmed by 5 bases and 6 bases, with 11 bases remaining between them. Germline assignment: CDR1 MGHDK and CDR2 SYGVNS. CDR3 amino acids: CASSKGRINSPLHF. The CDR3 bases are TGTGCCAGCAGTAAAGGTAGAATTAATTCACCCCTCCACTTT.

The rearrangement joins TRBV19 to TRBJ2-5; a possible D gene is TRBD2 (5 bases). The CDR3 is 16 residues long. Germline V gives CDR1 LNHDA, CDR2 SQIVND (reference sequence). Trimming cost V 3 bases and J 2 bases, with 16 bases left between them. The CDR3 loop is CASSMTSTRFQETQYF. The CDR3 DNA sequence: TGTGCCAGTAGTATGACCAGCACTAGATTTCAAGAGACCCAGTACTTC.

The gene calls are TRBV5-6 and TRBJ1-2; 9 bases agree with TRBD1. The ends lost 4 bases at V and 8 bases at J; junction bases unmatched: 12. Per the germline V gene, CDR1 is SGHDT and CDR2 is YYEEEE. CDR3 size: 15 residues. CDR3 sequence: CASSTRTGEFVGYTF. CDR3 nucleotide sequence: TGTGCCAGCAGCACCCGGACAGGGGAATTTGTGGGCTACACCTTC.

This clonotype was counted a few times. This sequence joins TRBV20-1 and TRBJ2-2, with D possibly TRBD2 on 6 matching bases. This CDR3 comprises 15 residues. Trimming cost V 1 base and J 4 bases, with 13 bases left between them. Per germline, CDR1 DFQATT and CDR2 SNEGSKA (reference sequence). The CDR3 is CSARVGGIITGELFF. CDR3 DNA: TGCAGTGCTAGAGTCGGCGGGATAATCACCGGGGAGCTGTTTTTT.

The V and J genes are TRBV23-1 and TRBJ2-4, with D perhaps TRBD1 or TRBD2 (6 bases each). Being an ORF, TRBV23-1 has a function that is uncertain. The CDR3 loop spans 13 amino acids. Trimming stripped 8 bases from V and 3 bases from J, with 11 bases between. CDR3 residues: CASGGLVKNIQYF. The CDR3 region has the DNA TGCGCCAGCGGGGGGCTCGTCAAAAACATTCAGTACTTC.

The CDR3 nucleotides read TGTGCCAGCACTAACACAGGGGGCGTTAACACCGGGGAGCTGTTTTTT. As protein: CASTNTGGVNTGELFF. This chain links TRBV6-1 with TRBJ2-2, with 9 bases that match TRBD1. This CDR3 is 16 amino acids long. V trimming: 7 bases; J trimming: 2 bases; junction bases outside the gene matches: 8. The germline CDR1 and CDR2 sequences are MNHNS and SASEGT.

In its sample, this clonotype was seen a few times. The chain recombines TRBV20-1 with TRBJ1-3; 7 bases are shared with TRBD1. The V and J ends lost 2 bases and 2 bases, in that order; junction bases with no gene match: 3. CDR1 and CDR2 from the germline V gene are DFQATT and SNEGSKA (reference sequence). The CDR3 is 14 residues long. The CDR3: CSARRQGAGNTIYF. In DNA form, the CDR3 reads TGCAGTGCTAGAAGGCAGGGGGCTGGAAACACCATATATTTT.

The chain recombines TRBV20-1 with TRBJ1-2, with D tentatively TRBD1 (5 bases). Trimming removed 0 bases at V and 6 bases at J, with 11 bases between. The CDR3 is made up of 13 amino acids. Germline V gene data show CDR1 as DFQATT and CDR2 as SNEGSKA (reference sequence). Here the CDR3 DNA reads TGCAGTGCTAGAGATGTAGGGGCGGATGGCTACACCTTC. This codes for CSARDVGADGYTF.

The rearrangement links TRBV7-6 to TRBJ2-2; TRBD2 agrees at 14 bases. Germline trimming cut 5 bases from V and 6 bases from J; bases unmatched to any gene: 14. This CDR3 contains 19 residues. CDR1 and CDR2 (germline): SGHVS, FNYEAQ. CDR3 sequence reads: CASSPRLAGGQIFAGELFF. The CDR3 DNA sequence: TGTGCCAGCAGCCCGAGACTAGCGGGAGGGCAAATTTTCGCCGGGGAGCTGTTTTTT.